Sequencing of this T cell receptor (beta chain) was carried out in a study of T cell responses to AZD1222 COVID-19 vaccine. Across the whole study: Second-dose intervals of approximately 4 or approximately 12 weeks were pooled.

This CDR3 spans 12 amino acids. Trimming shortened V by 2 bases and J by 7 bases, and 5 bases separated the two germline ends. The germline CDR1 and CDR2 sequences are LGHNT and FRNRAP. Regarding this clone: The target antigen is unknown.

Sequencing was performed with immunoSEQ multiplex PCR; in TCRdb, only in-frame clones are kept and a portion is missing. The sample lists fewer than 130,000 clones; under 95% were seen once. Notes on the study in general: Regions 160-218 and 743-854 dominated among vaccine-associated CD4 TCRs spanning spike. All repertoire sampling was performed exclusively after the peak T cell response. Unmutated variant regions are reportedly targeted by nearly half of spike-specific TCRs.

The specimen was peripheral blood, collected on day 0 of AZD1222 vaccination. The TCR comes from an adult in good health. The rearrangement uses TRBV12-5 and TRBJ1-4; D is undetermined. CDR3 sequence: CASGLTPEKLFF. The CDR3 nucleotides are TGTGCTAGTGGTTTGACTCCTGAAAAACTGTTTTTT.